One sample yielded the 24 T cell receptor beta chains listed below, sequenced in a study of cytomegalovirus exposure and HLA in healthy donors. The PCR was carried out with 60 Vbeta primers and 13 Jbeta primers. Generated by immunoSEQ multiplex PCR, the TCRdb table keeps only in-frame clones and is missing some. The table shows around 100,000 clones, with about three fifths occurring only once. Sequenced: PBMCs. These receptors all come from a human donor in good health.

The J gene is TRBJ2-3, the V gene TRBV5-1, with 8 bases lining up with TRBD1. Germline CDR1 is SGHRS and CDR2 is YFSETQ. V lost 1 base, J lost 2 bases, and 3 bases stayed unmatched. There are 15 residues in the CDR3. CDR3 residues: CASSLRQGATDTQYF. The CDR3 DNA is TGCGCCAGCAGCTTGCGGCAGGGGGCCACAGATACGCAGTATTTT.

The chain joins TRBV19 to TRBJ2-1; 14 nucleotides match TRBD2. J was trimmed by 8 bases and V by 4 bases; bases with no gene match: 7. Germline values: CDR1 LNHDA, CDR2 SQIVND (reference sequence). The CDR3 totals 16 residues. The CDR3 loop reads CASSSFGTSGSDEQFF. For the CDR3, the DNA is TGTGCCAGTAGTAGCTTCGGGACTAGCGGGAGTGATGAGCAGTTCTTC. The variable domain in full, with the rest retrieved from reference TRBV19 and TRBJ2-1, is DGGITQSPKYLFRKEGQNVTLSCEQNLNHDAMYWYRQDPGQGLRLIYYSQIVNDFQKGDIAEGYSVSREKKESFPLTVTSAQKNPTAFYLCASSSFGTSGSDEQFFGPGTRLTVL.

This chain links TRBV5-3 with TRBJ2-7; the D is unclear. TRBV5-3 is assigned to the ORF class and has an uncertain function. V lost 4 bases to trimming and J lost 3 bases, with 11 bases between them. There are 13 residues in the CDR3. CDR3 DNA: TGTGCCAGAAGCCTTAGTCCCTTCTACGAGCAGTACTTC. Protein sequence: CARSLSPFYEQYF.

The chain links TRBV30 to TRBJ2-7; a possible D gene is TRBD1 (5 bases). V gave up 3 bases and J gave up 6 bases, with 15 bases separating them. CDR3 length: 13 residues. Germline loops: CDR1 GTSNPN, CDR2 SVGIG (reference sequence). In DNA form, the CDR3 reads TGTGCCTGGAGCCTAGGGGCAATTAGCGAGCAGTACTTC. Protein sequence: CAWSLGAISEQYF.

CDR3 residues: CASSWTPDRSMNTEAFF. CDR3 DNA sequence: TGTGCCAGCAGCTGGACCCCGGACAGAAGTATGAACACTGAAGCTTTCTTT. The chain recombines TRBV7-6 with TRBJ1-1; tentatively, D is TRBD1 (6 bases). Trimming removed 4 bases from V and 0 bases from J, with 18 bases in between. There are 17 residues in the CDR3. Germline V lookup: CDR1 SGHVS, CDR2 FNYEAQ.

The chain carries TRBV18 and TRBJ2-7, with 9 bases matching TRBD1. Germline V lookup: CDR1 KGHSH, CDR2 LQKENI. V was pared by 2 bases and J by 6 bases, with 8 bases of the junction left unmatched. There are 15 residues in the CDR3. CDR3 in DNA: TGTGCCAGCTCACCAAATTCTGACAGGGGGGCCGAGCAGTACTTC. It specifies CASSPNSDRGAEQYF.

The CDR3 loop is CASRTARTGLHTEAFF. The DNA for the CDR3 is TGTGCCAGCCGAACTGCGCGGACAGGGCTCCACACTGAAGCTTTCTTT. The V and J genes are TRBV2 and TRBJ1-1, with 8 nucleotides matching TRBD1. CDR1 and CDR2 from the germline V gene are SNHLY and FYNNEI. This CDR3 contains 16 residues. Germline trimming cut 8 bases from V and 3 bases from J; bases unmatched to any gene: 14.

The genes are TRBV7-9 and TRBJ1-2; possibly TRBD1 for D (5 bases). The CDR3 runs to 13 residues. V shed 3 bases and J shed 4 bases, with 9 bases lying between them. CDR1 and CDR2 (germline): SEHNR, FQNEAQ (reference sequence). CDR3 DNA: TGTGCCAGCAGCTTGGGGCAGTCCTATGGCTACACCTTC. It is translated as CASSLGQSYGYTF.

This chain uses TRBV7-9 with TRBJ2-5, with a tentative D call TRBD2 (6 bases). The CDR3 length is 15 residues. Trimming shortened V by 3 bases and J by 5 bases, and 16 bases separated the two germline ends. Germline V CDR1 and CDR2: SEHNR, FQNEAQ (reference sequence). CDR3 bases: TGTGCCAGCAGCTTTGGGCGAATGGAGGGGGAGACCCAGTACTTC. It is translated as CASSFGRMEGETQYF. Using reference TRBV7-9 and TRBJ2-5 for the parts outside the CDR3, the full variable domain is DTGVSQNPRHKITKRGQNVTFRCDPISEHNRLYWYRQTLGQGPEFLTYFQNEAQLEKSRLLSDRFSAERPKGSFSTLEIQRTEQGDSAMYLCASSFGRMEGETQYFGPGTRLLVL.

This chain joins TRBV5-4 and TRBJ2-1; possibly TRBD1 for D (6 bases). Germline V gene data show CDR1 as SGHNT and CDR2 as YYREEE (reference sequence). The CDR3 loop spans 15 amino acids. V gave up 4 bases and J gave up 1 base, with 12 bases separating them. The CDR3 region is CASSIARGSYNEQFF. The CDR3 bases are TGTGCCAGCAGCATAGCAAGGGGGTCCTACAATGAGCAGTTCTTC.

This clone showed up just once. V gene TRBV30 combines with J gene TRBJ1-1; perhaps TRBD1 as D (6 bases). The CDR3 sequence is 15 residues long. CDR1 and CDR2 (germline): GTSNPN, SVGIG (reference sequence). V was trimmed by 1 base and J by 0 bases, leaving 12 bases between them. Here the CDR3 DNA reads TGTGCCTGGAGTGAGGGGGGGCACTTGAACACTGAAGCTTTCTTT. It is translated as CAWSEGGHLNTEAFF.

The CDR3 DNA follows: TGCGCCAGCAGCCAAGTTATTGGGACTAGCGGGACATACAATGAGCAGTTCTTC. Its protein product is CASSQVIGTSGTYNEQFF. The rearrangement links TRBV4-1 to TRBJ2-1; 13 bases are shared with TRBD2. Trimming cost V 1 base and J 4 bases; bases outside gene matches: 7. Germline V CDR1 and CDR2: MGHRA, YSYEKL. This CDR3 region has 18 residues.

The CDR3 bases are TGTGCCAGCACCGCGACCGGGACAAGCCCCTCCTACGAGCAGTACTTC. Translation gives CASTATGTSPSYEQYF. The chain employs TRBV5-6 and TRBJ2-7; tentatively, D is TRBD1 (6 bases). There are 16 residues in the CDR3. The germline gives CDR1 SGHDT, CDR2 YYEEEE. V lost 6 bases to trimming and J lost 0 bases, with 19 bases between them. The entire variable domain, with the rest obtained from reference TRBV5-6 and TRBJ2-7, is as follows: DAGVTQSPTHLIKTRGQQVTLRCSPKSGHDTVSWYQQALGQGPQFIFQYYEEEERQRGNFPDRFSGHQFPNYSSELNVNALLLGDSALYLCASTATGTSPSYEQYFGPGTRLTVT.

This sequence joins TRBV1 and TRBJ2-7; the tabulated D call, TRBD2, remains unverified against the DNA. TRBV1 is tagged as a pseudogene. The CDR3 is 15 amino acids. The CDR3 coding sequence is TGCACCAGCAGCCGGGGACTAGCGGGAATCTACGAGCAGTACTTC. It encodes CTSSRGLAGIYEQYF.

V is TRBV18 and J is TRBJ2-6, with D perhaps TRBD1 (5 bases). The V and J ends lost 3 bases and 0 bases respectively, with 12 bases between them. The CDR3 totals 17 residues. Germline V gene lookup returns CDR1 KGHSH and CDR2 LQKENI. The CDR3 nucleotides are TGTGCCAGCTCACCCCGACAGTCAAACTCTGGGGCCAACGTCCTGACTTTC. Amino acid sequence: CASSPRQSNSGANVLTF.

This chain connects TRBV28 to TRBJ2-7, with 9 bases that match TRBD1. Germline V lookup: CDR1 MDHEN, CDR2 SYDVKM. Losses at the gene ends were 6 bases for V and 5 bases for J; bases not matched to a gene: 11. The CDR3 has 15 amino acids. The CDR3 sequence: CASSRRDRDYDEQYF. CDR3 nucleotide sequence: TGTGCCAGCAGCCGCCGGGACAGGGATTATGACGAGCAGTACTTC.

CDR3 sequence reads: CASSPRDSSTDTQYF. CDR3 nucleotide sequence: TGCGCCAGCAGCCCAAGGGACTCCAGCACAGATACGCAGTATTTT. This chain joins TRBV5-1 and TRBJ2-3, with D perhaps TRBD2 (6 bases). The length of the CDR3 is 15 residues. V lost 4 bases and J 0 bases, leaving 12 bases between the germline ends. CDR1 is SGHRS and CDR2 is YFSETQ in the germline V gene.

The rearrangement uses TRBV6-1 and TRBJ1-1; 7 bases map to TRBD1. CDR3 size: 13 residues. Trimming took 10 bases from V and 5 from J; bases not matched to a gene: 10. Germline-derived CDR1 and CDR2 are MNHNS and SASEGT. The CDR3 is CAIQGGSGTEAFF. CDR3 in DNA: TGTGCCATACAAGGGGGCTCAGGAACTGAAGCTTTCTTT.

The chain carries TRBV5-1 and TRBJ1-1; tentative D call: TRBD1 (6 bases). CDR1 and CDR2 (germline): SGHRS, YFSETQ. The CDR3 length is 14 residues. Trimming shortened V by 0 bases and J by 5 bases, and 11 bases separated the two germline ends. CDR3 nucleotides: TGCGCCAGCAGCTTGGAAGGGGGATGGACTGAAGCTTTCTTT. As protein: CASSLEGGWTEAFF.

The V gene is TRBV21-1, the J gene TRBJ2-7; the table calls TRBD1, which could not be checked here. TRBV21-1 is marked as a pseudogene. The CDR3 contains 14 residues. The CDR3 nucleotides are TGTGCCAGCAGTTCCGGAGCAGGGGGCGACGAGCAGTACTTC. Its protein is CASSSGAGGDEQYF.

This clone was counted between two and nine times. The V call is TRBV11-3, the J call TRBJ2-7; TRBD2 might be the D (5 bases). With 1 base removed from V and 7 bases from J, the gap between germline ends came to 14 bases. There are 14 residues in the CDR3. CDR1 SGHNT and CDR2 YENEEA come from the germline V gene. CDR3 in DNA: TGTGCCAGCAGCTTAGCCTGGAGACGGACTGAGCAGTACTTC. Its translation is CASSLAWRRTEQYF.

The V gene is TRBV18, the J gene TRBJ1-4; unclear D gene. V was cut by 5 bases and J by 8 bases, with 12 bases left in between. The germline V gene has CDR1 KGHSH and CDR2 LQKENI. CDR3 size: 13 residues. This chain's CDR3 is CASSEGVAEKLFF. In nucleotides, the CDR3 is TGTGCCAGCTCAGAGGGTGTTGCGGAAAAACTGTTTTTT. The entire variable domain, with the rest obtained from reference TRBV18 and TRBJ1-4, is as follows: NAGVMQNPRHLVRRRGQEARLRCSPMKGHSHVYWYRQLPEEGLKFMVYLQKENIIDESGMPKERFSAEFPKEGPSILRIQQVVRGDSAAYFCASSEGVAEKLFFGSGTQLSVL.

The chain has TRBV5-1 and TRBJ1-1; a weak D match, TRBD1 (6 bases). The length of the CDR3 is 14 residues. The germline CDR1 and CDR2 sequences are SGHRS and YFSETQ. Trimming cost V 3 bases and J 9 bases, with 18 bases left between them. The DNA for the CDR3 is TGCGCCAGCAGCTATGAAACGGACAGAAATCAAGCTTTCTTT. Its translation: CASSYETDRNQAFF. The entire variable domain, with the rest obtained from reference TRBV5-1 and TRBJ1-1, is as follows: KAGVTQTPRYLIKTRGQQVTLSCSPISGHRSVSWYQQTPGQGLQFLFEYFSETQRNKGNFPGRFSGRQFSNSRSEMNVSTLELGDSALYLCASSYETDRNQAFFGQGTRLTVV.

This chain joins TRBV27 and TRBJ1-1, with D possibly TRBD1 on 5 matching bases. Germline V CDR1 and CDR2: MNHEY, SMNVEV (reference sequence). CDR3 size: 15 residues. Trimming stripped 6 bases from V and 0 bases from J, with 14 bases between. The CDR3 nucleotides are TGTGCCAGCAGAACGGGACTGACCATGAACACTGAAGCTTTCTTT. Its translation: CASRTGLTMNTEAFF.